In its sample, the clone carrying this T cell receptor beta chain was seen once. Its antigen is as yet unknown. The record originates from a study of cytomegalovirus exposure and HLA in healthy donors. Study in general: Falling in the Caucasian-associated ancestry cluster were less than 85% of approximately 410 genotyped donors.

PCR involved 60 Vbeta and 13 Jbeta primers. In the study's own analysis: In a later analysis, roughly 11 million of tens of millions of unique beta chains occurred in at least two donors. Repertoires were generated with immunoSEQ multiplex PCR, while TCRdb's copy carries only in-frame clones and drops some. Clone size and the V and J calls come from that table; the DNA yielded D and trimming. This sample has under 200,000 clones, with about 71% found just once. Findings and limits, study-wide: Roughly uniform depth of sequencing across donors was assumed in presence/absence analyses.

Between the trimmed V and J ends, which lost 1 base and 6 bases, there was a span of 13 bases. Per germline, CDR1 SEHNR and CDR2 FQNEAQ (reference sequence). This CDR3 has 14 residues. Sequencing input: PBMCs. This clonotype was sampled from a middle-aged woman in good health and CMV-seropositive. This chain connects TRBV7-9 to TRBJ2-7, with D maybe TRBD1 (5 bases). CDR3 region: CASSLGAGFAEQYF. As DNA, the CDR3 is TGTGCCAGCAGCTTAGGTGCAGGGTTCGCCGAGCAGTACTTC.